The present entry profiles one T cell receptor (beta chain) with its context. Its target is unknown. Likely a read error: the CDR3 ends without its conserved phenylalanine or tryptophan. These data originate in a study of blood T cells in healthy people across ages. Study findings and constraints: Changes seen in expanded clonotypes were possibly confounded by donor CMV status left unknown. The fall in TCR beta diversity per million T cells was roughly linear with age.

Next came a second PCR, run for about 6 to 11 cycles, which used a sample-barcoded 5' primer along with a J-beta primer mix. Every cDNA was tagged by a template-switch adaptor with 12 random nucleotides. MiXCR, applied by TCRdb to the 5' RACE reads, yields one record per CDR3 protein. The table lists more than 1,000,000 distinct CDR3 sequences, roughly a quarter of them singletons. The same sample was also studied in work on T cells of mothers and their children.

The sample consisted of blood. The receptor was isolated from a girl aged 2-10 years in good health.

CDR3 nucleotide sequence: TGCGCCAGCAGCCAAGATCTAACCACCCGAAGGACTGAAGCTTTCTCT. Its protein product is CASSQDLTTRRTEAFS. The chain has TRBV4-1 and TRBJ1-1, with D unclear. Trimming took off 0 bases at V and 5 bases at J, with 16 bases between the two ends. The V gene's germline CDR1 is MGHRA and CDR2 YSYEKL. The CDR3 is made up of 16 amino acids.